The next 19 T cell receptor beta chains were all read from a single sample in a study of cytomegalovirus exposure and HLA in healthy donors. Both 60 Vbeta primers and 13 Jbeta primers went into the PCR. TCRdb keeps only in-frame clones here, not all; method: immunoSEQ multiplex PCR. The sample comprises hundreds of thousands of clones, over 60% of which are singletons, and about 0.63% rests with the top ten. The specimen sequenced was PBMCs. These receptor sequences come from a man younger than 30 in good health and CMV-seronegative.

This rearrangement joins TRBV11-3 to TRBJ1-1; 7 nucleotides line up with TRBD1. Trimming cost V 5 bases and J 1 base; bases outside gene matches: 7. The CDR3 is 15 amino acids. CDR1 is SGHNT and CDR2 is YENEEA in the germline V gene. CDR3 in amino acids: CASSARQGQNTEAFF. CDR3 nucleotides: TGTGCCAGCAGCGCCCGACAGGGACAGAACACTGAAGCTTTCTTT. The whole variable domain, remainder taken from reference TRBV11-3 and TRBJ1-1, is EAGVVQSPRYKIIEKKQPVAFWCNPISGHNTLYWYLQNLGQGPELLIRYENEEAVDDSQLPKDRFSAERLKGVDSTLKIQPAELGDSAVYLCASSARQGQNTEAFFGQGTRLTVV.

CDR3: CASSSLAGTTEQYF. The DNA for the CDR3 is TGTGCCAGCTCATCCCTAGCGGGAACGACCGAGCAGTACTTC. The chain employs TRBV18 and TRBJ2-7, with TRBD2 matching over 9 bases. V gave up 5 bases and J gave up 6 bases; unmatched junction bases: 8. This CDR3 comprises 14 residues. The germline V gene encodes CDR1 KGHSH and CDR2 LQKENI.

V usage is TRBV28 and J usage is TRBJ2-3; 7 nucleotides match TRBD2. The CDR3 is 15 residues long. Germline trimming cut 5 bases from V and 2 bases from J; bases unmatched to any gene: 7. Germline V gene data show CDR1 as MDHEN and CDR2 as SYDVKM. DNA for the CDR3: TGTGCCAGCAGTACCCGACTAGCCTCCACAGATACGCAGTATTTT. This codes for CASSTRLASTDTQYF.

This clone was seen only a few times. The chain couples TRBV7-9 to TRBJ2-1, with TRBD2 identical over 12 bases. Per germline, CDR1 SEHNR and CDR2 FQNEAQ (reference sequence). Losses at the gene ends were 4 bases for V and 6 bases for J; bases not matched to a gene: 7. The CDR3 has 16 residues. CDR3 bases: TGTGCCAGCAGCTACCCTAGCGGGAGGGCCCTCAATGAGCAGTTCTTC. Its translation: CASSYPSGRALNEQFF.

This clone showed up just a few times. The chain employs TRBV28 and TRBJ1-1; no reliable D call. The CDR3 extends over 15 amino acids. CDR1 and CDR2 (germline): MDHEN, SYDVKM. Trimming took 2 bases from V and 5 from J, leaving 15 bases between them. CDR3 in DNA: TGTGCCAGCAGTTTAGAAAAGGGAGGGAGAACTGAAGCTTTCTTT. Translation: CASSLEKGGRTEAFF.

This clone appeared a few times. The chain joins TRBV2 to TRBJ1-1; 9 bases align to TRBD1. V lost 5 bases to trimming and J lost 4 bases; unmatched junction nucleotides: 8. CDR3 length: 15 residues. CDR1 is SNHLY and CDR2 is FYNNEI in the germline V gene. CDR3 coding DNA: TGTGCCAGCAGTCCACAGGGGGCGCGGGGCACTGAAGCTTTCTTT. The encoded protein is CASSPQGARGTEAFF.

V gene TRBV30 combines with J gene TRBJ2-7; TRBD2 agrees at 11 bases. The CDR3 sequence is 15 residues long. After removal of 1 base from V and 5 bases from J, the junction contained 7 bases not matched to a gene. Germline CDR1 reads GTSNPN; CDR2 reads SVGIG (reference sequence). CDR3 in amino acids: CAWSATSGSAHEQYF. The DNA for the CDR3 is TGTGCCTGGAGTGCCACTAGCGGGAGTGCCCACGAGCAGTACTTC.

The chain joins TRBV19 to TRBJ2-2; TRBD2 matches 9 bases. Trimming took 3 bases from V and 6 from J; bases not matched to a gene: 11. The CDR3 runs to 17 residues. Germline lookup yields CDR1 LNHDA and CDR2 SQIVND (reference sequence). The CDR3 DNA is TGTGCCAGTAGTATGCTTAGCGGGAGTAGGAAGGCCGGGGAGCTGTTTTTT. Translating it yields CASSMLSGSRKAGELFF.

The rearrangement links TRBV5-1 to TRBJ2-1; weak D call: TRBD1 (6 bases). With 2 bases removed from V and 10 bases from J, the gap between germline ends came to 13 bases. This CDR3 spans 13 amino acids. Germline values: CDR1 SGHRS, CDR2 YFSETQ. The DNA for the CDR3 is TGCGCCAGCAGCTTCTTACAGGGACACGAGCAGTTCTTC. Translating it yields CASSFLQGHEQFF.

V is TRBV28 and J is TRBJ1-5; 12 bases are shared with TRBD1. The germline gives CDR1 MDHEN, CDR2 SYDVKM. V trimming: 3 bases; J trimming: 4 bases; junction bases outside the gene matches: 7. This CDR3 is 17 amino acids long. The CDR3 bases are TGTGCCAGCAGTTTCCCCGGGACAGGGGGCCTGAATCAGCCCCAGCATTTT. Translating it yields CASSFPGTGGLNQPQHF.

The rearrangement uses TRBV5-1 and TRBJ2-1; 7 nucleotides align to TRBD1. V trimming: 2 bases; J trimming: 5 bases; junction bases outside the gene matches: 7. The CDR3 contains 15 residues. Germline CDR1 SGHRS, CDR2 YFSETQ. This CDR3 reads CASSFSGTVNNEQFF. The CDR3 DNA reads as TGCGCCAGCAGCTTTTCCGGGACAGTTAACAATGAGCAGTTCTTC. The variable domain in full, with the rest retrieved from reference TRBV5-1 and TRBJ2-1, is KAGVTQTPRYLIKTRGQQVTLSCSPISGHRSVSWYQQTPGQGLQFLFEYFSETQRNKGNFPGRFSGRQFSNSRSEMNVSTLELGDSALYLCASSFSGTVNNEQFFGPGTRLTVL.

The CDR3 loop is CASSEGFLTGSGYTF. The CDR3 DNA follows: TGTGCCAGCAGTGAAGGGTTCCTGACGGGGAGTGGCTACACCTTC. The chain employs TRBV6-1 and TRBJ1-2; D not certain. Trimming shortened V by 1 base and J by 7 bases, and 16 bases separated the two germline ends. Germline CDR1 MNHNS, CDR2 SASEGT. The CDR3 spans 15 residues.

The CDR3 DNA reads TGTGCCAGCAGTGACAGGGCAGGAGCTCGTGGCGATAGCAATCAGCCCCAGCATTTT. This encodes CASSDRAGARGDSNQPQHF. This sequence joins TRBV2 and TRBJ1-5; weak D call: TRBD1 (5 bases). This CDR3 has 19 residues. The V gene's germline CDR1 is SNHLY and CDR2 FYNNEI. V shed 3 bases and J shed 0 bases, with 21 bases lying between them.

CDR3 amino acids: CASSFPGQGQGATEAFF. Here the CDR3 DNA reads TGTGCCAGCAGTTTCCCGGGACAGGGCCAGGGGGCCACTGAAGCTTTCTTT. This sequence joins TRBV28 and TRBJ1-1, with 9 bases identical to TRBD1. The CDR3 totals 17 residues. Trimming at V came to 3 bases and at J to 4 bases, leaving 12 bases not matched to a gene. Germline CDR1 reads MDHEN; CDR2 reads SYDVKM.

This clone was seen a handful of times. The DNA for the CDR3 is TGTGCCAGCAGCTCAGAGGGGGCCACAGATACGCAGTATTTT. Translating it yields CASSSEGATDTQYF. The chain joins TRBV2 to TRBJ2-3, with TRBD1 matching 7 bases. The CDR3 consists of 14 residues. V trimming: 6 bases; J trimming: 2 bases; junction bases outside the gene matches: 5. Germline CDR1 is SNHLY and CDR2 is FYNNEI. Full variable domain (remainder filled in from reference TRBV2 and TRBJ2-3): EPEVTQTPSHQVTQMGQEVILRCVPISNHLYFYWYRQILGQKVEFLVSFYNNEISEKSEIFDDQFSVERPDGSNFTLKIRSTKLEDSAMYFCASSSEGATDTQYFGPGTRLTVL.

This rearrangement joins TRBV30 to TRBJ2-2; the D gene is possibly TRBD1 (6 bases). Trimming left V 3 bases short and J 5 bases short, with 13 bases between. The germline CDR1 and CDR2 sequences are GTSNPN and SVGIG (reference sequence). The CDR3 contains 14 residues. CDR3: CAWSTRGRTGELFF. In nucleotides, the CDR3 is TGTGCCTGGAGCACCAGGGGACGAACCGGGGAGCTGTTTTTT.

CDR3 sequence: CASSRGDTNTEAFF. DNA of the CDR3: TGCGCCAGCAGCCGAGGGGACACGAACACTGAAGCTTTCTTT. V gene TRBV5-1 combines with J gene TRBJ1-1; tentatively, D is TRBD1 (6 bases). The CDR3 has 14 residues. The germline V gene has CDR1 SGHRS and CDR2 YFSETQ. V was shortened by 4 bases and J by 1 base, with 11 bases between the two germline ends.

This chain connects TRBV19 to TRBJ2-3; the match to TRBD2 covers 7 bases. The CDR3 has 15 residues. CDR1 and CDR2 from the germline V gene are LNHDA and SQIVND (reference sequence). V shed 7 bases and J 4 bases; nucleotides not matched to a gene: 11. The CDR3 protein is CASTHGGSPPDTQYF. The CDR3 bases are TGTGCCAGTACCCACGGGGGGAGTCCCCCAGATACGCAGTATTTT.

The chain combines TRBV5-5 with TRBJ1-4, with D perhaps TRBD1 (6 bases). V was pared by 2 bases and J by 8 bases, with 16 bases between. In germline, CDR1 is SGHKS, CDR2 YYEKEE (reference sequence). The CDR3 sequence is 15 residues long. This CDR3 is CASSFLGGQGEKLFF. The CDR3 region has the DNA TGTGCCAGCAGCTTCTTGGGGGGGCAGGGCGAAAAACTGTTTTTT.